Below are 27 T cell receptor beta chains sequenced from a single sample in a study of shared clonotypes between healthy human individuals. Clones were read by immunoSEQ multiplex PCR, and TCRdb kept only the in-frame ones, dropping some. The table lists nearly 500,000 clones, 75% to 85% of them singletons, with 10% to 15% in the top ten. Specimen: PBMCs. The receptors shown here come from a woman aged 35 to 49 in good health. Some clones in this sample may be carry-over from other donors' samples.

The chain carries TRBV29-1 and TRBJ1-2; TRBD1 might be the D (5 bases). The CDR3 extends over 14 amino acids. Germline lookup yields CDR1 SQVTM and CDR2 ANQGSEA. Trimming removed 1 base at V and 2 bases at J, with 11 bases between. Written as DNA, the CDR3 is TGCAGCGTTGAAGGATCAGGGATGAACTATGGCTACACCTTC. As protein: CSVEGSGMNYGYTF.

This chain connects TRBV30 to TRBJ2-5, with 10 bases identical to TRBD2. The CDR3 sequence is 12 residues long. Per the germline V gene, CDR1 is GTSNPN and CDR2 is SVGIG (reference sequence). The trim removed 2 bases at V and 11 bases at J, leaving 5 bases unmatched. CDR3 in amino acids: CAWSLGLAKQYF. The CDR3 DNA is TGTGCCTGGAGTTTGGGACTAGCGAAGCAGTACTTC.

This clone was seen a single time. Other nucleotide sequences from this sample produce the same CDR3. The rearrangement joins TRBV4-1 to TRBJ1-5; no clear D gene. Germline V CDR1 and CDR2: MGHRA, YSYEKL. The CDR3 contains 14 residues. V shed 2 bases and J shed 0 bases, with 5 bases lying between them. As DNA, the CDR3 is TGCGCCAGCAGCCAACGGGATAGCAATCAGCCCCAGCATTTT. As protein: CASSQRDSNQPQHF.

This chain links TRBV5-4 with TRBJ2-7; 10 nucleotides agree with TRBD1. V was pared by 2 bases and J by 5 bases, with 7 bases of the junction left unmatched. CDR3 size: 15 residues. From germline, CDR1 is SGHNT and CDR2 YYREEE (reference sequence). Written as DNA, the CDR3 is TGTGCCAGCAGCTTCCCGACAGGGGGCAGGGACGAGCAGTACTTC. Its protein is CASSFPTGGRDEQYF.

This chain links TRBV27 with TRBJ2-7, with D possibly matching TRBD2 (6 bases). The CDR3 contains 14 residues. V lost 3 bases, J lost 3 bases, and 12 bases lay in between. Germline V lookup: CDR1 MNHEY, CDR2 SMNVEV (reference sequence). The CDR3: CASSFRGTYYEQYF. The CDR3 DNA follows: TGTGCCAGCAGTTTCCGGGGGACGTACTACGAGCAGTACTTC.

This chain connects TRBV2 to TRBJ2-7; D perhaps matches TRBD2 (6 bases). The CDR3 runs 15 residues. Germline V CDR1 and CDR2: SNHLY, FYNNEI. V shed 1 base and J shed 1 base, with 11 bases lying between them. Written as DNA, the CDR3 is TGTGCCAGCAGTGAAGGTTGGGGGGAGTCCTACGAGCAGTACTTC. Translating it yields CASSEGWGESYEQYF.

This sequence joins TRBV6-6 and TRBJ2-7; D is possibly TRBD2 (6 bases). Between the trimmed V and J ends, which lost 0 bases and 7 bases, there was a span of 13 bases. The CDR3 loop spans 14 amino acids. Per germline, CDR1 MNHNY and CDR2 SVGAGI (reference sequence). The CDR3 reads CASSYSGPAGEQYF. The CDR3 region has the DNA TGTGCCAGCAGTTACTCTGGGCCGGCGGGGGAGCAGTACTTC.

V usage is TRBV28 and J usage is TRBJ1-2, with D unresolved. Germline V gene sequence: CDR1 MDHEN, CDR2 SYDVKM. Trimming took 3 bases from V and 4 from J, leaving 9 bases between them. There are 13 residues in the CDR3. CDR3 sequence: CASSFLRTYGYTF. DNA for the CDR3: TGTGCCAGCAGTTTTCTTAGAACCTATGGCTACACCTTC.

As concerns this clone: Other DNA variants within this sample encode the same CDR3. This chain uses TRBV19 with TRBJ1-5; perhaps TRBD1 as D (6 bases). V was clipped by 6 bases and J by 2 bases, with 11 bases between them. Per germline, CDR1 LNHDA and CDR2 SQIVND (reference sequence). CDR3 size: 14 residues. DNA for the CDR3: TGTGCCAGTAGCTCCCGGACAGGCAATCAGCCCCAGCATTTT. Amino acid sequence: CASSSRTGNQPQHF.

The genes are TRBV7-2 and TRBJ2-7, with a tentative D call TRBD2 (5 bases). Germline CDR1 and CDR2: SGHTA and FQGNSA. The CDR3 spans 15 residues. V lost 2 bases to trimming and J lost 2 bases, with 13 bases between them. DNA for the CDR3: TGTGCCAGCAGCTTATCCGGCGGGCTGACCTACGAGCAGTACTTC. Amino acid sequence: CASSLSGGLTYEQYF. Together with reference TRBV7-2 and TRBJ2-7, the CDR3 gives the full variable domain: GAGVSQSPSNKVTEKGKDVELRCDPISGHTALYWYRQSLGQGLEFLIYFQGNSAPDKSGLPSDRFSAERTGGSVSTLTIQRTQQEDSAVYLCASSLSGGLTYEQYFGPGTRLTVT.

The chain links TRBV19 to TRBJ2-3; 8 bases match TRBD2. Germline loops: CDR1 LNHDA, CDR2 SQIVND (reference sequence). The CDR3 spans 16 residues. Trimming cost V 3 bases and J 0 bases; bases outside gene matches: 5. The CDR3 DNA sequence: TGTGCCAGTAGTATCTACGGGAGGGCCAGCACAGATACGCAGTATTTT. As protein: CASSIYGRASTDTQYF.

V usage is TRBV7-9 and J usage is TRBJ2-1, with D possibly TRBD2 on 6 matching bases. V was clipped by 4 bases and J by 7 bases, with 11 bases between them. Germline-derived CDR1 and CDR2 are SEHNR and FQNEAQ (reference sequence). The CDR3 contains 13 residues. CDR3 amino acids: CASSSWEENEQFF. In DNA, the CDR3 is TGTGCCAGCAGCTCCTGGGAGGAGAATGAGCAGTTCTTC.

This clone was counted only a few times. The chain combines TRBV11-2 with TRBJ1-4; 7 bases match TRBD1. V lost 5 bases and J lost 8; bases outside the gene matches: 8. This CDR3 has 14 residues. CDR1 is SGHAT, CDR2 FQNNGV, per germline. The CDR3 reads CASSQTGESEKLFF. The DNA of the CDR3 is TGTGCCAGCAGCCAAACAGGGGAATCGGAAAAACTGTTTTTT.

The chain has TRBV2 and TRBJ2-6; no firm D call. The V end lost 6 bases, the J end lost 0 bases, and 9 bases lay between the germline ends. Germline values: CDR1 SNHLY, CDR2 FYNNEI. The CDR3 covers 15 residues. CDR3 in amino acids: CASSWAFSGANVLTF. In nucleotides, the CDR3 is TGTGCCAGCAGCTGGGCTTTCTCTGGGGCCAACGTCCTGACTTTC.

The rearrangement joins TRBV14 to TRBJ1-3; TRBD1 is a possible D gene (5 bases). CDR3 length equals 15 residues. V was cut by 0 bases and J by 2 bases, with 8 bases left in between. Germline CDR1 reads SGHDN; CDR2 reads FVKESK. The CDR3 coding sequence is TGTGCCAGCAGCCAAGATTGGGGGGCTGGAAACACCATATATTTT. It specifies CASSQDWGAGNTIYF.

This clone was seen a handful of times. The chain joins TRBV5-4 to TRBJ1-2; D uncertain. V shed 4 bases and J shed 7 bases, with 11 bases lying between them. The CDR3 sequence is 12 residues long. Germline V gene data show CDR1 as SGHNT and CDR2 as YYREEE (reference sequence). The CDR3 DNA is TGTGCCAGCAGCGAACATCTTGGTGGCTACACCTTC. The encoded protein is CASSEHLGGYTF.

This chain joins TRBV4-1 and TRBJ1-4; 8 bases match TRBD1. The CDR3 is 15 amino acids. Germline CDR1 is MGHRA and CDR2 is YSYEKL. With V trimmed by 4 bases and J by 3 bases, 4 bases remained unmatched. Written as DNA, the CDR3 is TGCGCCAGCAGCCGATCAGGGGGCCCTAATGAAAAACTGTTTTTT. This gives the protein CASSRSGGPNEKLFF.

This chain uses TRBV10-2 with TRBJ2-2; 8 bases map to TRBD1. This CDR3 contains 15 residues. The trim removed 6 bases at V and 2 bases at J, leaving 5 bases unmatched. Germline-derived CDR1 and CDR2 are WSHSY and SAAADI. The CDR3 reads CASRIQGGNTGELFF. As DNA, the CDR3 is TGCGCCAGCAGAATACAGGGGGGTAACACCGGGGAGCTGTTTTTT.

The rearrangement joins TRBV28 to TRBJ1-1; a weak D match, TRBD1 (5 bases). The CDR3 has 13 residues. Germline V gene lookup returns CDR1 MDHEN and CDR2 SYDVKM. V lost 7 bases and J lost 6, with 15 bases in between. The CDR3 loop is CASTLRGRAEAFF. The DNA for the CDR3 is TGTGCCAGCACCCTAAGGGGTAGGGCTGAAGCTTTCTTT. The variable domain in full, completed from reference TRBV28 and TRBJ1-1, reads DVKVTQSSRYLVKRTGEKVFLECVQDMDHENMFWYRQDPGLGLRLIYFSYDVKMKEKGDIPEGYSVSREKKERFSLILESASTNQTSMYLCASTLRGRAEAFFGQGTRLTVV.

The chain combines TRBV5-6 with TRBJ2-1, with a weak D call TRBD2 (6 bases). The CDR3 loop spans 17 amino acids. V lost 0 bases to trimming and J lost 0 bases, with 13 bases between them. Per the germline V gene, CDR1 is SGHDT and CDR2 is YYEEEE. The CDR3 DNA reads TGTGCCAGCAGCTTGGGATGGGGGGTGACCTCCTACAATGAGCAGTTCTTC. Translation gives CASSLGWGVTSYNEQFF.

The gene calls are TRBV7-9 and TRBJ1-1; 7 nucleotides agree with TRBD1. With V trimmed by 4 bases and J by 1 base, 3 bases remained unmatched. The CDR3 contains 14 residues. From germline, CDR1 is SEHNR and CDR2 FQNEAQ (reference sequence). CDR3 nucleotides: TGTGCCAGCAGCTGGGGACAGACGAACACTGAAGCTTTCTTT. Its protein product is CASSWGQTNTEAFF. The full variable domain, with the rest looked up from reference TRBV7-9 and TRBJ1-1, is DTGVSQNPRHKITKRGQNVTFRCDPISEHNRLYWYRQTLGQGPEFLTYFQNEAQLEKSRLLSDRFSAERPKGSFSTLEIQRTEQGDSAMYLCASSWGQTNTEAFFGQGTRLTVV.

The chain couples TRBV10-3 to TRBJ2-4, with 9 bases lining up with TRBD1. The CDR3 runs 13 residues. Looked up from germline, CDR1 is ENHRY and CDR2 is SYGVKD. V was pared by 4 bases and J by 8 bases, with 3 bases of the junction left unmatched. The CDR3 sequence is CAISGDREDIQYF. The CDR3 DNA is TGTGCCATCAGTGGGGACAGGGAGGACATTCAGTACTTC.

This clone was recorded only once. The chain combines TRBV18 with TRBJ2-2; D is tentatively TRBD1 or TRBD2 (5 bases each). In germline, CDR1 is KGHSH, CDR2 LQKENI. V was shortened by 3 bases and J by 7 bases, with 15 bases between the two germline ends. The CDR3 has 15 amino acids. CDR3: CASSPPGTPGGELFF. CDR3 sequence (DNA): TGTGCCAGCTCACCCCCAGGGACGCCGGGCGGGGAGCTGTTTTTT.

This rearrangement joins TRBV7-9 to TRBJ1-4, with 7 positions matching TRBD1. There are 16 residues in the CDR3. Germline V gene data show CDR1 as SEHNR and CDR2 as FQNEAQ (reference sequence). The V and J ends lost 5 bases and 7 bases, in that order; junction bases with no gene match: 13. In nucleotides, the CDR3 is TGTGCCAGCAGCCAAACAGCGACAGGGTATGGTGAAAAACTGTTTTTT. Its translation is CASSQTATGYGEKLFF.

This clone has only a few counts. The gene calls are TRBV5-1 and TRBJ2-5; a possible D gene is TRBD2 (6 bases). The CDR3 is 15 amino acids. Looked up from germline, CDR1 is SGHRS and CDR2 is YFSETQ. V dropped 4 bases and J dropped 4 bases, with 17 bases sitting between them. The CDR3 region is CASSPRTGGAETQYF. The CDR3 DNA sequence: TGCGCCAGCAGCCCTAGGACCGGAGGGGCAGAGACCCAGTACTTC.

In its sample, this clone was seen a few times. CDR3 loop: CASSLNGRGQGNTIYF. For the CDR3, the DNA is TGTGCCAGCAGCTTAAACGGGCGGGGGCAAGGAAACACCATATATTTT. The genes are TRBV7-2 and TRBJ1-3; a possible D gene is TRBD1 (6 bases). The CDR3 runs to 16 residues. Germline V gene data show CDR1 as SGHTA and CDR2 as FQGNSA. Between the trimmed V and J ends, which lost 2 bases and 4 bases, there was a span of 15 bases.

This clone turned up a few times. This chain connects TRBV10-3 to TRBJ1-2, with D hard to call. The CDR3 is 14 amino acids. Germline CDR1 is ENHRY and CDR2 is SYGVKD. V lost 0 bases and J lost 5, with 10 bases in between. The CDR3 bases are TGTGCCATCAGTGAGTCAAGATTCGGGTATGGCTACACCTTC. This sequence encodes CAISESRFGYGYTF.